These 23 T cell receptor beta chains came from one sample sequenced in a study of cytomegalovirus exposure and HLA in healthy donors. The PCR ran on 60 Vbeta and 13 Jbeta primers. The protocol was immunoSEQ multiplex PCR, while the TCRdb copy is restricted to in-frame clones and leaves out a portion. The sample table includes 100,000 to 150,000 clones. Sequences were obtained from PBMCs. Receptor source: a man younger than 35 in good health and CMV-seronegative.

This sequence joins TRBV5-1 and TRBJ1-3, with D possibly being TRBD1 (5 bases). The CDR3 runs to 13 residues. Germline CDR1 is SGHRS and CDR2 is YFSETQ. V lost 5 bases, J lost 9 bases, and 15 bases lay in between. The CDR3 DNA is TGCGCCAGCAGTATCGGAGGGGAGGGCACCATATATTTT. The encoded protein is CASSIGGEGTIYF.

This rearrangement joins TRBV10-3 to TRBJ2-1; D is possibly TRBD1 (6 bases). Trimming took 6 bases from V and 2 from J, leaving 8 bases between them. The V gene's germline CDR1 is ENHRY and CDR2 SYGVKD. The CDR3 has 13 residues. CDR3 nucleotides: TGTGCCATCAGCCAGGGGCCCTACAATGAGCAGTTCTTC. It translates to CAISQGPYNEQFF.

This rearrangement joins TRBV23-1 to TRBJ2-4; 7 positions match TRBD2. TRBV23-1 is an ORF, with its function uncertain. CDR3 size: 17 residues. V was clipped by 7 bases and J by 2 bases; unmatched bases: 14. The CDR3 reads CASNGNAGVRSKNIQYF. As DNA, the CDR3 is TGCGCCAGCAACGGAAATGCGGGAGTCAGGTCCAAAAACATTCAGTACTTC.

The rearrangement links TRBV27 to TRBJ2-7, with D maybe TRBD1 (5 bases). The CDR3 is made up of 15 amino acids. Germline CDR1 and CDR2: MNHEY and SMNVEV (reference sequence). Trimming removed 6 bases at V and 4 bases at J, with 19 bases between. The CDR3 loop reads CASRPTPGRVYEQYF. DNA of the CDR3: TGTGCCAGCAGGCCAACCCCCGGCAGGGTGTACGAGCAGTACTTC.

The chain carries TRBV30 and TRBJ2-1, with 10 bases lining up with TRBD2. J gave up 1 base and V 6 bases, and 6 bases lay outside the gene matches. This CDR3 region has 15 residues. The germline V gene has CDR1 GTSNPN and CDR2 SVGIG (reference sequence). CDR3 residues: CACNRAGGSYNEQFF. The CDR3 region has the DNA TGTGCCTGCAACCGAGCGGGGGGGTCCTACAATGAGCAGTTCTTC.

The rearrangement joins TRBV6-6 to TRBJ2-7; TRBD1 aligns across 8 bases. Unmatched junction bases numbered 6, after V lost 6 bases and J lost 2 bases. The CDR3 consists of 14 residues. The V gene's germline CDR1 is MNHNY and CDR2 SVGAGI (reference sequence). CDR3 protein: CASSPDRVTYEQYF. CDR3 coding DNA: TGTGCCAGCAGCCCGGACAGGGTCACCTACGAGCAGTACTTC.

This sequence joins TRBV11-3 and TRBJ1-5; D unresolved. The CDR3 has 14 amino acids. The V gene's germline CDR1 is SGHNT and CDR2 YENEEA. V lost 4 bases and J 0 bases, leaving 7 bases between the germline ends. The CDR3, as DNA: TGTGCCAGCAGCTCCTTGTCTAGCAATCAGCCCCAGCATTTT. Residues: CASSSLSSNQPQHF.

This chain connects TRBV27 to TRBJ2-1; 10 bases agree with TRBD1. The CDR3 length is 15 residues. The V segment lost 5 bases and the J segment 2 bases; nucleotides outside the gene matches: 3. The V gene's germline CDR1 is MNHEY and CDR2 SMNVEV (reference sequence). The CDR3 region has the DNA TGTGCCAGCAGTGACGGGACAGGGGCCTACAATGAGCAGTTCTTC. This codes for CASSDGTGAYNEQFF.

The chain employs TRBV19 and TRBJ2-7; 10 bases line up with TRBD1. The CDR3 contains 15 residues. With 5 bases clipped from V and 7 bases from J, the junction kept 11 bases outside the gene matches. CDR1 and CDR2 (germline): LNHDA, SQIVND (reference sequence). The CDR3 reads CASSATGTGAEEQYF. CDR3 DNA sequence: TGTGCCAGTAGTGCAACCGGGACAGGGGCAGAGGAGCAGTACTTC.

This chain uses TRBV14 with TRBJ1-2; 8 nucleotides match TRBD1. V gave up 4 bases and J gave up 8 bases; unmatched junction bases: 15. CDR3 length: 16 amino acids. The germline V gene encodes CDR1 SGHDN and CDR2 FVKESK. The chain's CDR3 is CASSRLGRGTGAGYTF. For the CDR3, the DNA is TGTGCCAGCAGCCGACTTGGAAGAGGGACAGGCGCGGGCTACACCTTC.

The V and J genes are TRBV7-2 and TRBJ1-5; 9 bases agree with TRBD1. Trimming removed 1 base from V and 6 bases from J; junction bases left unmatched: 7. CDR1 and CDR2 (germline): SGHTA, FQGNSA. CDR3 length equals 16 residues. The chain's CDR3 is CASSLGGQGMGQPQHF. CDR3 in DNA: TGTGCCAGCAGCTTAGGGGGACAGGGAATGGGTCAGCCCCAGCATTTT. The whole variable domain, remainder taken from reference TRBV7-2 and TRBJ1-5, is GAGVSQSPSNKVTEKGKDVELRCDPISGHTALYWYRQSLGQGLEFLIYFQGNSAPDKSGLPSDRFSAERTGGSVSTLTIQRTQQEDSAVYLCASSLGGQGMGQPQHFGDGTRLSIL.

The chain joins TRBV6-6 to TRBJ2-3; D possibly corresponds to TRBD2 (5 bases). Trimming removed 5 bases from V and 2 bases from J, with 8 bases in between. The CDR3 length is 13 residues. Germline V gives CDR1 MNHNY, CDR2 SVGAGI (reference sequence). CDR3 DNA: TGTGCCAGCAGTCGGGGAGACACAGATACGCAGTATTTT. Translation gives CASSRGDTDTQYF.

CDR3 in DNA: TGTGCCAGCAGCTCGACTAGCCTATACTACGAGCAGTACTTC. It encodes CASSSTSLYYEQYF. The chain has TRBV4-2 and TRBJ2-7; 7 bases fit TRBD2. This CDR3 is built from 14 residues. The V gene end was trimmed by 5 bases and the J gene end by 3 bases; junction bases not matched to a gene: 7. CDR1 is LGHNA and CDR2 is YNFKEQ in the germline V gene.

V usage is TRBV9 and J usage is TRBJ1-5, with D possibly matching TRBD1 (5 bases). The CDR3 extends over 13 amino acids. Trimming shortened V by 0 bases and J by 7 bases, and 8 bases separated the two germline ends. The germline V gene has CDR1 SGDLS and CDR2 YYNGEE. This CDR3 is CASSVDQGQPQHF. The CDR3 DNA is TGTGCCAGCAGCGTAGATCAGGGCCAGCCCCAGCATTTT.

The rearrangement links TRBV9 to TRBJ1-5; TRBD1 matches at 7 bases. Germline V gene sequence: CDR1 SGDLS, CDR2 YYNGEE. With V trimmed by 4 bases and J by 5 bases, 3 bases remained unmatched. This CDR3 has 13 residues. The CDR3: CASSRDRDQPQHF. The CDR3 bases are TGTGCCAGCAGCAGGGACAGAGATCAGCCCCAGCATTTT. Full variable domain (outside the CDR3, taken from reference TRBV9 and TRBJ1-5): DSGVTQTPKHLITATGQRVTLRCSPRSGDLSVYWYQQSLDQGLQFLIQYYNGEERAKGNILERFSAQQFPDLHSELNLSSLELGDSALYFCASSRDRDQPQHFGDGTRLSIL.

The gene calls are TRBV19 and TRBJ1-5; no firm D call. V lost 0 bases, J lost 0 bases, and 9 bases lay in between. The length of the CDR3 is 16 residues. Germline V gene sequence: CDR1 LNHDA, CDR2 SQIVND (reference sequence). CDR3 nucleotides: TGTGCCAGTAGTATAGATTCCCGACATAGCAATCAGCCCCAGCATTTT. Amino acid sequence: CASSIDSRHSNQPQHF.

This chain joins TRBV11-3 and TRBJ2-3; no reliable D call. Trimming cost V 2 bases and J 2 bases, with 2 bases left between them. From germline, CDR1 is SGHNT and CDR2 YENEEA. This CDR3 is 12 amino acids long. CDR3 sequence: CASSLYTDTQYF. In DNA form, the CDR3 reads TGTGCCAGCAGCTTATACACAGATACGCAGTATTTT.

This rearrangement joins TRBV11-3 to TRBJ2-1; 12 nucleotides line up with TRBD1. The CDR3 runs to 15 residues. V shed 4 bases and J 8 bases; nucleotides not matched to a gene: 6. Looked up from germline, CDR1 is SGHNT and CDR2 is YENEEA. The CDR3 loop reads CASSSSGQGAYEQFF. The CDR3 DNA sequence: TGTGCCAGCAGCTCCTCGGGACAGGGGGCGTATGAGCAGTTCTTC. The variable domain in full, completed from reference TRBV11-3 and TRBJ2-1, reads EAGVVQSPRYKIIEKKQPVAFWCNPISGHNTLYWYLQNLGQGPELLIRYENEEAVDDSQLPKDRFSAERLKGVDSTLKIQPAELGDSAVYLCASSSSGQGAYEQFFGPGTRLTVL.

This sequence joins TRBV5-1 and TRBJ2-3, with D unclear. Germline loops: CDR1 SGHRS, CDR2 YFSETQ. The V end lost 1 base, the J end lost 0 bases, and 9 bases lay between the germline ends. This CDR3 is built from 15 residues. Written as DNA, the CDR3 is TGCGCCAGCAGCTTGCCCAGTTCTAGCACAGATACGCAGTATTTT. This encodes CASSLPSSSTDTQYF.

This clone is medium-sized (0.01 to 0.1%) by frequency. The V call is TRBV6-4, the J call TRBJ2-1; tentative D call: TRBD1 (6 bases). CDR3 length equals 14 residues. The germline V gene encodes CDR1 MRHNA and CDR2 SNTAGT. V dropped 3 bases and J dropped 0 bases, with 6 bases sitting between them. The CDR3 bases are TGTGCCAGCAGTGAGGACAGCTCCTACAATGAGCAGTTCTTC. This codes for CASSEDSSYNEQFF.

The chain employs TRBV6-6 and TRBJ2-1; 9 nucleotides agree with TRBD1. J gave up 6 bases and V 7 bases, and 10 bases lay outside the gene matches. CDR3 length equals 15 residues. Germline V gene data show CDR1 as MNHNY and CDR2 as SVGAGI (reference sequence). The CDR3 DNA follows: TGTGCCAGCATCCCCTCGGGACAGGGAGGCAATGAGCAGTTCTTC. This gives the protein CASIPSGQGGNEQFF.

V usage is TRBV14 and J usage is TRBJ2-7, with D hard to call. Germline V gene sequence: CDR1 SGHDN, CDR2 FVKESK. V lost 1 base and J 0 bases, leaving 10 bases between the germline ends. The CDR3 totals 15 residues. The chain's CDR3 is CASSQGNMSSYEQYF. The CDR3 region has the DNA TGTGCCAGCAGCCAAGGTAATATGAGCTCCTACGAGCAGTACTTC. Filled out from reference TRBV14 and TRBJ2-7, the complete variable domain reads EAGVTQFPSHSVIEKGQTVTLRCDPISGHDNLYWYRRVMGKEIKFLLHFVKESKQDESGMPNNRFLAERTGGTYSTLKVQPAELEDSGVYFCASSQGNMSSYEQYFGPGTRLTVT.

The V and J genes are TRBV27 and TRBJ1-2; D remains ambiguous. Trimming took 3 bases from V and 8 from J, leaving 13 bases between them. This CDR3 spans 13 amino acids. Looked up from germline, CDR1 is MNHEY and CDR2 is SMNVEV (reference sequence). The DNA of the CDR3 is TGTGCCAGCAGTTTGGGCCCTACGAGCGGCTACACCTTC. It codes for CASSLGPTSGYTF.